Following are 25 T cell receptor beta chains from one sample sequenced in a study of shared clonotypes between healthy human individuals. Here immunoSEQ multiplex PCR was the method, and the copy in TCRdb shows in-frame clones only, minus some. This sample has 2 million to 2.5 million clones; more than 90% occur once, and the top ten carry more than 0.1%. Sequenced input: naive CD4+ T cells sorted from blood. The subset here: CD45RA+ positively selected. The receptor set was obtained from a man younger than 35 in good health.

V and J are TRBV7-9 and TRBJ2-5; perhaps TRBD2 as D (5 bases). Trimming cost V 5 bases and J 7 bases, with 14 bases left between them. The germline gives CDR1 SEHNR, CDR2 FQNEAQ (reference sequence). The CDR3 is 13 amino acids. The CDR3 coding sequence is TGTGCCAGCAGCGCCGGAGATGCGGGGACCCAGTACTTC. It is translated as CASSAGDAGTQYF.

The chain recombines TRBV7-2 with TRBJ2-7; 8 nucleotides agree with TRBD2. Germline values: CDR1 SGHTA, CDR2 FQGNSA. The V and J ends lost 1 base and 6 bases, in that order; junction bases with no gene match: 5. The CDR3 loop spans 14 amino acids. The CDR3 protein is CASSLGTSYTEQYF. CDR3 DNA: TGTGCCAGCAGCTTAGGGACTAGCTACACCGAGCAGTACTTC.

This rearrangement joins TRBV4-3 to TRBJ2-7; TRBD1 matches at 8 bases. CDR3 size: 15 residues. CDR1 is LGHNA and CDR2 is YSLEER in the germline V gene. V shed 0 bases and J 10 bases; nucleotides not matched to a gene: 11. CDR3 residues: CASSQDGQGRSPQYF. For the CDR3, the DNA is TGCGCCAGCAGCCAAGATGGACAGGGTCGGAGTCCACAGTACTTC.

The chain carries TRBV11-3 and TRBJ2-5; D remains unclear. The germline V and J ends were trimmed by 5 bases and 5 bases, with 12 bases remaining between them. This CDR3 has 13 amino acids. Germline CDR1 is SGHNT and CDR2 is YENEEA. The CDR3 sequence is CASSQHEEETQYF. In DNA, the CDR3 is TGTGCCAGCAGCCAACATGAGGAGGAGACCCAGTACTTC.

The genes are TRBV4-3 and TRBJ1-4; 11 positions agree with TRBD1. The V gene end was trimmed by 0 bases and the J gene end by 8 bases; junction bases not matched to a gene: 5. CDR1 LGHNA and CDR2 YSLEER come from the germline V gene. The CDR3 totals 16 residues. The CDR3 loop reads CASSQDWGQGGEKLFF. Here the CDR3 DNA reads TGCGCCAGCAGCCAAGATTGGGGACAGGGGGGAGAAAAACTGTTTTTT.

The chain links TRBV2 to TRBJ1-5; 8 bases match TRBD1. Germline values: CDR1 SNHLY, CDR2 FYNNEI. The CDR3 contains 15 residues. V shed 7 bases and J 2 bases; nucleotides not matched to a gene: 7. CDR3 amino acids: CASKSQGGGNQPQHF. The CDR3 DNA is TGTGCCAGCAAATCACAGGGGGGAGGCAATCAGCCCCAGCATTTT.

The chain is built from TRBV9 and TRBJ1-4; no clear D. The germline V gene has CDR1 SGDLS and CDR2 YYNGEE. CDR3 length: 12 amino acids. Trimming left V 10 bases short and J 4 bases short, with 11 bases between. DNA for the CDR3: TGTGCCTGGCGGTGTTATAATGAAAAACTGTTTTTT. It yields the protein CAWRCYNEKLFF.

The CDR3 DNA follows: TGTGCCTGGACCCCGGGAGCCGTGAATGAAAAACTGTTTTTT. Translated, it gives CAWTPGAVNEKLFF. V and J are TRBV30 and TRBJ1-4, with D unresolved. The CDR3 contains 14 residues. Per germline, CDR1 GTSNPN and CDR2 SVGIG (reference sequence). Trimming pared 4 bases from V and 5 bases from J, leaving 14 bases between.

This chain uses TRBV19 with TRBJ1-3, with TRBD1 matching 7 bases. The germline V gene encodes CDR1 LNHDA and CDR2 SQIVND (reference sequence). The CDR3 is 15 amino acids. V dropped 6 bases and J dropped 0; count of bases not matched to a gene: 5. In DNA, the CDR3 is TGTGCCAGTAGCCAAGGGGGCGACTCTGGAAACACCATATATTTT. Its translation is CASSQGGDSGNTIYF.

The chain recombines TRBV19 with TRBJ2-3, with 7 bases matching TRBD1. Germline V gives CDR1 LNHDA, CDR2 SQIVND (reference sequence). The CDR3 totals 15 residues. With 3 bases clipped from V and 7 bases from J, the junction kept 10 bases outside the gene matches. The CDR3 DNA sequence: TGTGCCAGTAGTATTTCCCGGACAGGCCCAAATACGCAGTATTTT. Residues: CASSISRTGPNTQYF.

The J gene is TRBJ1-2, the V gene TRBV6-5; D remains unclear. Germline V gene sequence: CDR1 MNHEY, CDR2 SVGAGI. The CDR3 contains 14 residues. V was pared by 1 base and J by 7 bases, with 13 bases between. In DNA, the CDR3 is TGTGCCAGCAGTTACTTAGGGCGACGGGGTGGCTACACCTTC. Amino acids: CASSYLGRRGGYTF.

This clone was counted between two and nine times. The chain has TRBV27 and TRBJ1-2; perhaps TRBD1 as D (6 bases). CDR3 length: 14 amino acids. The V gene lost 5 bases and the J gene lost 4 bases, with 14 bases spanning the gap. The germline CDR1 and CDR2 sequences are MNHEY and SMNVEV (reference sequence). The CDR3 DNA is TGTGCCAGCAGTCCTCTTGTGGGGGCCTATGGCTACACCTTC. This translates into CASSPLVGAYGYTF.

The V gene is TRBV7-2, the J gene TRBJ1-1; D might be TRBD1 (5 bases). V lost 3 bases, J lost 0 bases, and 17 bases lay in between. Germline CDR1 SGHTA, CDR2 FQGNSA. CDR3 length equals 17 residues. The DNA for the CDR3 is TGTGCCAGCAGCTTGGGGGTCCAGGGTAGAATGAACACTGAAGCTTTCTTT. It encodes CASSLGVQGRMNTEAFF.

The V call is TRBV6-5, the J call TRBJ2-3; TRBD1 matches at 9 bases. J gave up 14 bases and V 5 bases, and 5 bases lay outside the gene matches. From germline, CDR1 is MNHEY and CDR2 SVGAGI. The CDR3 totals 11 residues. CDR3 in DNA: TGTGCCAGCAGTCAAGGACAGGGGTTGTATTTT. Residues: CASSQGQGLYF.

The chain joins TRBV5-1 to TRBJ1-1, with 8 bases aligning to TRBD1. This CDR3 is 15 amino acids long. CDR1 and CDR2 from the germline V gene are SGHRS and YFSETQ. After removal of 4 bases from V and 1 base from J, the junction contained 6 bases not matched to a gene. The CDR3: CASSPRQGKNTEAFF. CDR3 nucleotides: TGCGCCAGCAGCCCCCGACAGGGGAAGAACACTGAAGCTTTCTTT. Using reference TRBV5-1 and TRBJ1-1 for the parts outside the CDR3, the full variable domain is KAGVTQTPRYLIKTRGQQVTLSCSPISGHRSVSWYQQTPGQGLQFLFEYFSETQRNKGNFPGRFSGRQFSNSRSEMNVSTLELGDSALYLCASSPRQGKNTEAFFGQGTRLTVV.

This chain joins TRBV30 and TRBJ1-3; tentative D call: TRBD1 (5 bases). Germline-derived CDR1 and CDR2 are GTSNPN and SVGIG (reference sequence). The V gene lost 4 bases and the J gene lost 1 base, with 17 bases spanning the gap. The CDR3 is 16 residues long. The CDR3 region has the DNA TGTGCCTGGAACCTCGGGGGGGGATCTTCTGGAAACACCATATATTTT. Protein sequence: CAWNLGGGSSGNTIYF.

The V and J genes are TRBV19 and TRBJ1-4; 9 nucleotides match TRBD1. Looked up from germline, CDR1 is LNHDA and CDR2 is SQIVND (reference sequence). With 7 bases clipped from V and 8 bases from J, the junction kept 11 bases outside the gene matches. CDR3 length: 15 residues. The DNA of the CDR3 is TGTGCCAGTATTGCGGGACAGGGCATTTCCGAAAAACTGTTTTTT. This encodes CASIAGQGISEKLFF. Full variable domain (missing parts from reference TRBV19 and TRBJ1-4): DGGITQSPKYLFRKEGQNVTLSCEQNLNHDAMYWYRQDPGQGLRLIYYSQIVNDFQKGDIAEGYSVSREKKESFPLTVTSAQKNPTAFYLCASIAGQGISEKLFFGSGTQLSVL.

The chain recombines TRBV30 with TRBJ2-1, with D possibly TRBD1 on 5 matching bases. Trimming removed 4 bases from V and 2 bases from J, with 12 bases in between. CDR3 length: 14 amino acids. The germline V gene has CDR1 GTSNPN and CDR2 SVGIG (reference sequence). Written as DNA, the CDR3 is TGTGCCTGGACCCCAGGGTTACCCTACAATGAGCAGTTCTTC. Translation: CAWTPGLPYNEQFF.

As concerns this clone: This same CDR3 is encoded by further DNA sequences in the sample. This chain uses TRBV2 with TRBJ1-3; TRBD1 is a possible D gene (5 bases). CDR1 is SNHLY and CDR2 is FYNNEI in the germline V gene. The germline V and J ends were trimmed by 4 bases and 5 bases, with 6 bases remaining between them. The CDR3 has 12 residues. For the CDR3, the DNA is TGTGCCAGCAGTGGACAGAGAAACACCATATATTTT. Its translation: CASSGQRNTIYF. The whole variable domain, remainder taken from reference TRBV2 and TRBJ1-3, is EPEVTQTPSHQVTQMGQEVILRCVPISNHLYFYWYRQILGQKVEFLVSFYNNEISEKSEIFDDQFSVERPDGSNFTLKIRSTKLEDSAMYFCASSGQRNTIYFGEGSWLTVV.

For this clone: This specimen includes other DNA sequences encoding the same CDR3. The CDR3 loop reads CASSLVTGGAYEQYF. The CDR3 nucleotides read TGCGCCAGCAGCCTGGTTACAGGGGGGGCCTACGAGCAGTACTTC. V and J are TRBV5-1 and TRBJ2-7, with D possibly being TRBD1 (8 bases). There are 15 residues in the CDR3. Germline V gene sequence: CDR1 SGHRS, CDR2 YFSETQ. V lost 4 bases and J 2 bases, leaving 16 bases between the germline ends.

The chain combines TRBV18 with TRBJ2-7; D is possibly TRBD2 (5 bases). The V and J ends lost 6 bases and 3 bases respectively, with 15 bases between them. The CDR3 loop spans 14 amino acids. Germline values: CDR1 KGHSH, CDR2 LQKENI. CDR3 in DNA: TGTGCCAGCTCTAACATCGGAGGATTCTACGAGCAGTACTTC. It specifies CASSNIGGFYEQYF.

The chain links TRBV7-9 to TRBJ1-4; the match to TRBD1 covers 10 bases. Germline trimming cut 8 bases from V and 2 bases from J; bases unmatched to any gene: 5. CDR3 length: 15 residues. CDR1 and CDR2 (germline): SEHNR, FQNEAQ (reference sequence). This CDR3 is CASHGTGDTNEKLFF. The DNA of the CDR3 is TGTGCCAGCCACGGGACAGGGGATACTAATGAAAAACTGTTTTTT.

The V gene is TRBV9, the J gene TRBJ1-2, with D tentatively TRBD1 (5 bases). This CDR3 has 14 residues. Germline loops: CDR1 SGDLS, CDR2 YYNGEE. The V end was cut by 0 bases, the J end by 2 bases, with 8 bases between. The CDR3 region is CASSVAEGNYGYTF. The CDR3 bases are TGTGCCAGCAGCGTAGCGGAGGGGAACTATGGCTACACCTTC.

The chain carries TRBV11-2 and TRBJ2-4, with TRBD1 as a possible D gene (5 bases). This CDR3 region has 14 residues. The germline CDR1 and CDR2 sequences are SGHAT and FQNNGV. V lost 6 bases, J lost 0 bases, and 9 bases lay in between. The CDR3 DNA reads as TGTGCCAGCAGGTCAGGGATAGCCAAAAACATTCAGTACTTC. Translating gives CASRSGIAKNIQYF.

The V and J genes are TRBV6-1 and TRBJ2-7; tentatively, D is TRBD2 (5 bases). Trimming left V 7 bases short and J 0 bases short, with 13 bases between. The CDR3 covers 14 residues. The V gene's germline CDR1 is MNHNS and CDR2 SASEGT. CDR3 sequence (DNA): TGTGCCAGCAAGTGGGGAGAGGGCTCCTACGAGCAGTACTTC. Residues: CASKWGEGSYEQYF.